The text below deals with one T cell receptor (beta chain). Only in-frame clones appear in the TCRdb table, and some are missing; sequencing was by immunoSEQ multiplex PCR. The sample records around 270,000 clones, about 91% being singletons. The sample is drawn from a study of blood T cell repertoires in COVID-19. About the research overall: In each case, the material was cDNA or gDNA derived from T cells, B-cell-depleted T cells, or PBMCs.

V dropped 2 bases and J dropped 3 bases, with 5 bases sitting between them. The germline V gene encodes CDR1 WNHNN and CDR2 SYGVQD (reference sequence). This CDR3 has 13 amino acids. This chain links TRBV10-1 with TRBJ2-1; D remains ambiguous. Input material: peripheral blood. The sequence came from a person aged 18-35 years with COVID-19, enrolled during active disease. Here the CDR3 DNA reads TGCGCCAGCAGTGAGAACAGCTACAATGAGCAGTTCTTC. Protein product: CASSENSYNEQFF.